Below are 8 T cell receptor beta chains sequenced from a single sample in a study of cytomegalovirus exposure and HLA in healthy donors. The PCR employed 60 Vbeta primers together with 13 Jbeta primers. Clones were sequenced by immunoSEQ multiplex PCR, and TCRdb holds only the in-frame ones, with some missing. The sample lists tens of thousands of clones; approximately 82% were seen once. The material sequenced was PBMCs. All receptors derive from a man in his forties or fifties in good health and CMV-seronegative.

This clone was seen more than once but under ten times. In the same sample, other DNA sequences code for this CDR3. The chain links TRBV6-5 to TRBJ2-7, with TRBD1 matching 11 bases. From germline, CDR1 is MNHEY and CDR2 SVGAGI. V gave up 0 bases and J gave up 3 bases; unmatched junction bases: 1. The CDR3 is 15 residues long. The CDR3 DNA reads TGTGCCAGCAGTTACTCTGGGACAGGGGGCTACGAGCAGTACTTC. This sequence encodes CASSYSGTGGYEQYF.

V usage is TRBV28 and J usage is TRBJ1-1; no firm D call. Germline loops: CDR1 MDHEN, CDR2 SYDVKM. There are 12 residues in the CDR3. V was pared by 5 bases and J by 0 bases, with 4 bases between. The CDR3 DNA sequence: TGTGCCAGCAGTAACTTGAACACTGAAGCTTTCTTT. Its translation is CASSNLNTEAFF.

The CDR3 region has the DNA TGTGCCAGCAGCTTAAGGATGGGCAACACTGAAGCTTTCTTT. It specifies CASSLRMGNTEAFF. The J gene is TRBJ1-1, the V gene TRBV11-3, with D unresolved. The CDR3 totals 14 residues. With 2 bases removed from V and 2 bases from J, the gap between germline ends came to 9 bases. The germline V gene encodes CDR1 SGHNT and CDR2 YENEEA.

Regarding this clone: The sample holds other DNA sequences that translate to the same CDR3. The chain uses TRBV18 and TRBJ2-7; 10 bases align to TRBD1. This CDR3 is built from 15 residues. CDR1 is KGHSH and CDR2 is LQKENI in the germline V gene. The V segment lost 3 bases and the J segment 2 bases; nucleotides outside the gene matches: 4. Written as DNA, the CDR3 is TGTGCCAGCTCACCCCCAGGACAGGGGGCCTACGAGCAGTACTTC. Protein: CASSPPGQGAYEQYF.

The chain is built from TRBV7-3 and TRBJ2-1; 11 bases line up with TRBD2. Germline V CDR1 and CDR2: SGHTA, FQGTGA. V lost 5 bases and J lost 7; bases outside the gene matches: 10. The CDR3 has 16 amino acids. CDR3 DNA sequence: TGTGCCAGCAGCGGACATACTAGCGGGAGTCGTAATGAGCAGTTCTTC. Its translation: CASSGHTSGSRNEQFF.

With regard to this clone: Other DNA sequences within the sample encode an identical CDR3. The chain employs TRBV5-1 and TRBJ2-5; TRBD2 agrees at 7 bases. This CDR3 has 13 residues. The germline gives CDR1 SGHRS, CDR2 YFSETQ. The V gene end was trimmed by 0 bases and the J gene end by 4 bases; junction bases not matched to a gene: 0. CDR3 in amino acids: CASSLGGGETQYF. CDR3 nucleotide sequence: TGCGCCAGCAGCTTGGGGGGGGGAGAGACCCAGTACTTC.

This clone was seen a few times. This chain connects TRBV27 to TRBJ2-5, with 8 bases that match TRBD2. The CDR3 spans 15 residues. V lost 6 bases and J lost 5; bases outside the gene matches: 11. From germline, CDR1 is MNHEY and CDR2 SMNVEV (reference sequence). CDR3 in DNA: TGTGCCAGCAGGACCCTCGGGGGGGGCGGTGAGACCCAGTACTTC. It translates to CASRTLGGGGETQYF.

This chain connects TRBV27 to TRBJ1-1; D is perhaps TRBD1 (5 bases). In germline, CDR1 is MNHEY, CDR2 SMNVEV (reference sequence). Trimming stripped 5 bases from V and 1 base from J, with 8 bases between. This CDR3 comprises 13 residues. The CDR3 sequence is CASSRTPNTEAFF. CDR3 sequence (DNA): TGTGCCAGCAGTCGGACACCGAACACTGAAGCTTTCTTT.